Described below is a single TCR beta chain sequence and its context. The record originates from a study of blood T cell repertoires in COVID-19. V was clipped by 1 base and J by 0 bases; unmatched bases: 6. CDR1 and CDR2 from the germline V gene are SQVTM and ANQGSEA. The length of the CDR3 is 16 residues. Profiling relied on immunoSEQ multiplex PCR, and the TCRdb table lists in-frame clones only, not all of them. The table includes about 190,000 clones, roughly 86% detected once. The rearrangement joins TRBV29-1 to TRBJ2-1; 7 bases are shared with TRBD2. Sequencing input: PBMCs or T cells enriched from blood (not recorded which). The TCR comes from a man aged 35-49 years with acute COVID-19. The CDR3 spells CSVEAGSGISYNEQFF. The CDR3 DNA follows: TGCAGCGTTGAAGCGGGAAGCGGGATCTCCTACAATGAGCAGTTCTTC.